A single T cell receptor beta chain is shown here with its context. Its antigen remains unidentified. Data came from immunoSEQ multiplex PCR; TCRdb stores just in-frame clones and leaves some out. The sample records around 120,000 clones, 70% to 90% being singletons. The sample comes from a study of T cell responses to AZD1222 COVID-19 vaccine. On the study more broadly: Combined were second doses at about 4 or about 12 weeks. Study-level findings and limits: Spike-wide vaccine-associated CD4 TCRs dominated at 160-218 and 743-854. Spike-specific TCR breadth and depth grew following two AZD1222 doses.

With 2 bases clipped from V and 7 bases from J, the junction kept 11 bases outside the gene matches. The CDR3 consists of 15 residues. Germline V lookup: CDR1 SGHDT, CDR2 YYEEEE. The sample here was peripheral blood, taken on day 0 of AZD1222 vaccination. The rearrangement links TRBV5-6 to TRBJ2-7; 8 nucleotides line up with TRBD1. The sequence was obtained from an adult in good health. Written as DNA, the CDR3 is TGTGCCAGCAGCTTCCCCGACAGGGGAGCATGGGAGCAGTACTTC. This sequence encodes CASSFPDRGAWEQYF.